This T cell receptor beta chain emerged from a study of CD8 T cells in ankylosing spondylitis. Notes on the study in general: Existing reports had already noted some motif variants in reactive arthritis synovial fluid and blood.

This clonotype was seen only a few times. The antigen is undetermined. Library preparation for TCR beta used quantitative 5'-RACE with molecular barcodes. MiXCR, applied by TCRdb to the 5' RACE reads, yields one record per CDR3 protein. The profile shows 350,000 or so distinct CDR3 sequences, 9.5% to 13% of them singletons. With 0 bases removed from V and 0 bases from J, the gap between germline ends came to 10 bases. The germline V gene encodes CDR1 MRHNA and CDR2 SNTAGT. The length of the CDR3 is 16 residues. Sequencing was carried out using blood, either unsorted or a sorted T cell fraction (not recorded which). This clonotype was obtained from a female donor with ankylosing spondylitis or in good health (not recorded which). The V and J genes are TRBV6-4 and TRBJ2-3, with D maybe TRBD2 (5 bases). The CDR3 region has the DNA TGTGCCAGCAGTGACTCTTGGCGGGCAAGCACAGATACGCAGTATTTT. Amino acids: CASSDSWRASTDTQYF.